This is a list of T cell receptor beta chains from one sample in a study of breast tumors, draining lymph nodes, adjacent tissues. TCRdb re-called the multiplex PCR reads with MiXCR, one entry per CDR3 protein. The table shows some 38,000 distinct CDR3 sequences, with around 35% occurring only once. What was sequenced was breast tumor tissue. All receptors come from a female donor with breast cancer. Some clones in this sample may be carry-over from other donors' samples. Each CDR3 is given with its conserved first and last residue. A D gene is named only where the DNA matches it firmly. Not every row has a clone size; where given, it reads once, few, many or a size class.

j_call: TRBJ1-2; clone_size: many; v_call: TRBV3-1; d_call: .; cdr3_aa: CASSQDTGRYGYTF; cdr3_nt: TGTGCCAGCAGCCAAGATACAGGGAGGTATGGCTACACCTTC
j_call: TRBJ2-7; clone_size: many; v_call: TRBV2; d_call: .; cdr3_aa: CASSEEESRGEQYF; cdr3_nt: TGTGCCAGCAGTGAAGAAGAGAGTAGGGGCGAGCAGTACTTC
j_call: TRBJ2-7; clone_size: .; v_call: TRBV6-2/TRBV6-3; d_call: TRBD1; cdr3_aa: CASTPVDRVDYEQYF; cdr3_nt: TGTGCCAGCACCCCAGTTGACAGGGTGGACTACGAGCAGTACTTC
j_call: TRBJ2-7; clone_size: .; v_call: TRBV6-4; d_call: TRBD2; cdr3_aa: CASSDSTSGRSNEQYF; cdr3_nt: TGTGCCAGCAGTGACTCGACTAGCGGGAGGTCGAACGAGCAGTACTTC
j_call: TRBJ1-4; clone_size: many; v_call: TRBV7-6; d_call: .; cdr3_aa: CASSTESGPQEKLFF; cdr3_nt: TGTGCCAGCAGCACGGAATCAGGGCCCCAAGAAAAACTGTTTTTT
j_call: TRBJ2-2; clone_size: .; v_call: TRBV3-1; d_call: TRBD2; cdr3_aa: CASSQGRPGGGRRTGELFF; cdr3_nt: TGTGCCAGCAGCCAAGGCCGCCCGGGGGGAGGGAGGAGGACCGGGGAGCTGTTTTTT
j_call: TRBJ2-3; clone_size: many; v_call: TRBV19; d_call: .; cdr3_aa: CASSLTSSTDTQYF; cdr3_nt: TGTGCCAGTAGCCTGACGTCTAGCACAGATACGCAGTATTTT
j_call: TRBJ2-3; clone_size: .; v_call: TRBV10-3; d_call: .; cdr3_aa: CATQTGSTDTQYF; cdr3_nt: TGTGCCACCCAGACAGGCAGCACAGATACGCAGTATTTT
j_call: TRBJ2-3; clone_size: many; v_call: TRBV2; d_call: TRBD1; cdr3_aa: CASGRTWDRAVSPIGTDTQYF; cdr3_nt: TGTGCCAGCGGACGGACATGGGACAGGGCAGTTTCACCGATAGGCACAGATACGCAGTATTTT
j_call: TRBJ2-7; clone_size: few; v_call: TRBV28; d_call: .; cdr3_aa: CASSSGPSSYEQYF; cdr3_nt: TGTGCCAGCAGTTCGGGACCGAGCTCCTACGAGCAGTACTTC
j_call: TRBJ1-2; clone_size: many; v_call: TRBV18; d_call: TRBD1; cdr3_aa: CASSDRGRGYTF; cdr3_nt: TGTGCCAGCTCAGACAGGGGAAGGGGCTACACCTTC
j_call: TRBJ2-1; clone_size: .; v_call: TRBV27; d_call: TRBD2; cdr3_aa: CASSSKRSGIQFF; cdr3_nt: TGTGCCAGCAGTTCTAAACGTAGCGGGATCCAGTTCTTC
j_call: TRBJ2-1; clone_size: many; v_call: TRBV20-1; d_call: TRBD2; cdr3_aa: CSARSLREAQNYNEQFF; cdr3_nt: TGCAGTGCTAGATCGTTGCGGGAGGCCCAGAACTACAATGAGCAGTTCTTC
j_call: TRBJ2-7; clone_size: .; v_call: TRBV6-1; d_call: .; cdr3_aa: CASSERGAGPYEQYF; cdr3_nt: TGTGCCAGCAGTGAACGTGGAGCGGGCCCCTACGAGCAGTACTTC
j_call: TRBJ1-4; clone_size: many; v_call: TRBV19; d_call: TRBD1; cdr3_aa: CASSSWSGTGGTNEKLFF; cdr3_nt: TGTGCCAGTAGTTCTTGGTCTGGGACAGGGGGAACTAATGAAAAACTGTTTTTT
j_call: TRBJ2-2; clone_size: many; v_call: TRBV29-1; d_call: TRBD2; cdr3_aa: CSVDSGRAGELFF; cdr3_nt: TGCAGCGTTGATAGCGGGAGGGCCGGGGAGCTGTTTTTT
j_call: TRBJ2-5; clone_size: .; v_call: TRBV7-2; d_call: TRBD2; cdr3_aa: CASSLFGSGKAGETQYF; cdr3_nt: TGTGCCAGCAGCTTATTCGGTAGCGGGAAGGCGGGGGAGACCCAGTACTTC
j_call: TRBJ2-7; clone_size: few; v_call: TRBV7-8; d_call: .; cdr3_aa: CASSAAYEQYF; cdr3_nt: TGTGCCAGCAGCGCAGCCTACGAGCAGTACTTC
j_call: TRBJ2-7; clone_size: many; v_call: TRBV11-2; d_call: TRBD2; cdr3_aa: CASSPLTSGYYEQYF; cdr3_nt: TGTGCCAGCAGTCCACTGACTAGCGGATACTACGAGCAGTACTTC
j_call: TRBJ2-7; clone_size: .; v_call: TRBV6-5; d_call: TRBD1; cdr3_aa: CASSDYTSGTASYEQYF; cdr3_nt: TGTGCCAGCAGTGACTACACCTCCGGGACAGCCTCCTACGAGCAGTACTTC
j_call: TRBJ2-3; clone_size: .; v_call: TRBV2; d_call: .; cdr3_aa: CASSGALRATDTQYF; cdr3_nt: TGTGCCAGCAGTGGGGCACTTAGGGCGACAGATACGCAGTATTTT
j_call: TRBJ1-2; clone_size: medium-sized; v_call: TRBV7-8; d_call: TRBD1; cdr3_aa: CASSSRTGGYGYTF; cdr3_nt: TGTGCCAGCAGCTCCCGGACAGGGGGTTATGGCTACACCTTC
j_call: TRBJ2-5; clone_size: few; v_call: TRBV12-3/TRBV12-4; d_call: TRBD2; cdr3_aa: CASSHKRLAGEETQYF; cdr3_nt: TGTGCCAGCAGTCATAAAAGACTAGCGGGAGAAGAGACCCAGTACTTC
j_call: TRBJ2-2; clone_size: many; v_call: TRBV7-7; d_call: .; cdr3_aa: CASSPRGETGELFF; cdr3_nt: TGTGCCAGCAGCCCACGGGGTGAGACCGGGGAGCTGTTTTTT
j_call: TRBJ1-6; clone_size: many; v_call: TRBV7-8; d_call: .; cdr3_aa: CASSDSSYNSPLHF; cdr3_nt: TGTGCCAGCAGTGACAGCTCATATAATTCACCCCTCCACTTT
j_call: TRBJ2-5; clone_size: .; v_call: TRBV5-1; d_call: .; cdr3_aa: CASSRQETQYF; cdr3_nt: TGCGCCAGCAGCCGCCAAGAGACCCAGTACTTC
j_call: TRBJ2-5; clone_size: .; v_call: TRBV20-1; d_call: .; cdr3_aa: CSARDLETQYF; cdr3_nt: TGCAGTGCTAGAGATCTTGAGACTCAGTACTTC
j_call: TRBJ2-7; clone_size: .; v_call: TRBV7-9; d_call: .; cdr3_aa: CASSFTGTTYEQYF; cdr3_nt: TGTGCCAGCAGCTTCACCGGGACAACCTACGAGCAGTACTTC
j_call: TRBJ2-7; clone_size: many; v_call: TRBV6-6; d_call: .; cdr3_aa: CASSPGSGFSYEQYF; cdr3_nt: TGTGCCAGCAGTCCCGGTTCGGGCTTCTCCTACGAGCAGTACTTC
j_call: TRBJ2-5; clone_size: .; v_call: TRBV28; d_call: TRBD1; cdr3_aa: CASSSGQGEETQYF; cdr3_nt: TGTGCCAGCAGTTCAGGACAGGGGGAAGAGACCCAGTACTTC
j_call: TRBJ2-5; clone_size: .; v_call: TRBV7-8; d_call: .; cdr3_aa: CASSYGLVQETQYF; cdr3_nt: TGTGCCAGCAGCTACGGACTCGTTCAAGAGACCCAGTACTTC
j_call: TRBJ2-5; clone_size: .; v_call: TRBV29-1; d_call: TRBD2; cdr3_aa: CSVVPSGGMGEIQYF; cdr3_nt: TGCAGCGTCGTACCTAGCGGGGGGATGGGGGAGATCCAGTACTTC
j_call: TRBJ2-1; clone_size: many; v_call: TRBV29-1; d_call: .; cdr3_aa: CSVEDQRSSYNEQFF; cdr3_nt: TGCAGCGTTGAAGATCAACGTAGCTCCTACAATGAGCAGTTCTTC
j_call: TRBJ1-2; clone_size: many; v_call: TRBV12-3/TRBV12-4; d_call: .; cdr3_aa: CASRLGGALTSGGYTF; cdr3_nt: TGTGCCAGCAGGTTGGGTGGGGCCCTGACCTCCGGTGGCTACACCTTC
j_call: TRBJ1-5; clone_size: many; v_call: TRBV20-1; d_call: TRBD1; cdr3_aa: CSAKGQGSNQPQHF; cdr3_nt: TGCAGTGCTAAGGGACAGGGGAGCAATCAGCCCCAGCATTTT
j_call: TRBJ1-2; clone_size: many; v_call: TRBV28; d_call: .; cdr3_aa: CASSPRQERYGYTF; cdr3_nt: TGTGCCAGCAGCCCGCGACAGGAACGCTATGGCTACACCTTC
j_call: TRBJ2-7; clone_size: many; v_call: TRBV5-6; d_call: .; cdr3_aa: CASSFPGSYEQYF; cdr3_nt: TGTGCCAGCAGCTTCCCGGGGAGCTACGAGCAGTACTTC
j_call: TRBJ2-3; clone_size: .; v_call: TRBV5-4; d_call: TRBD1; cdr3_aa: CASSRGQGNTGTQYF; cdr3_nt: TGTGCCAGCAGCCGAGGACAGGGGAACACAGGTACGCAGTATTTT
j_call: TRBJ2-7; clone_size: .; v_call: TRBV10-3; d_call: TRBD2; cdr3_aa: CATQREGREQYF; cdr3_nt: TGTGCCACTCAGCGGGAGGGCCGCGAGCAGTACTTC
j_call: TRBJ2-7; clone_size: large; v_call: TRBV2; d_call: TRBD2; cdr3_aa: CASRVQREGYEQYF; cdr3_nt: TGTGCCAGCAGGGTCCAGCGGGAGGGCTACGAGCAGTACTTC
j_call: TRBJ2-3; clone_size: many; v_call: TRBV20-1; d_call: TRBD2; cdr3_aa: CSARSSTSGGGDTQYF; cdr3_nt: TGCAGTGCTCGCTCTTCAACTAGCGGGGGGGGAGATACGCAGTATTTT
j_call: TRBJ2-3; clone_size: many; v_call: TRBV6-2/TRBV6-3; d_call: TRBD1; cdr3_aa: CASRSWDRVTDTQYF; cdr3_nt: TGTGCCAGCAGGTCCTGGGACAGGGTTACAGATACGCAGTATTTT
j_call: TRBJ2-1; clone_size: many; v_call: TRBV24-1; d_call: TRBD2; cdr3_aa: CATSEPSGTRNHEQFF; cdr3_nt: TGTGCCACCAGTGAGCCGTCTGGGACTAGGAACCATGAGCAGTTCTTC
j_call: TRBJ2-1; clone_size: many; v_call: TRBV11-3; d_call: TRBD2; cdr3_aa: CASSFLLAGDHPSGSEQFF; cdr3_nt: TGTGCCAGCAGCTTCTTACTAGCGGGGGACCACCCCTCGGGTAGTGAGCAGTTCTTC